This T cell receptor beta chain was sequenced in a study of T cell responses to AZD1222 COVID-19 vaccine (dated by TCRdb to the early 2020s). General notes on the study: Because spike-specific TCR depth and breadth did not differ between the two schedules, AZD1222 recipients who got a second dose at roughly 4 weeks were pooled with those who got a second dose at roughly 12 weeks. Trial participants were enrolled into age subgroups of 18-55, 56-69 and 70-plus years, which contained 148, 28 and 57 TCR-sequenced participants, respectively. TCR sequencing covered 233 trial participants: 200 to 210 given two doses of AZD1222 and approximately 26 given two doses of MenACWY control vaccine.

V is pared back by 5 bases and J by 4 bases, with 11 bases lying between the germline termini. Per the germline V gene (reference sequence), MNHEY is the CDR1 and SMNVEV is the CDR2. The CDR3 goes from the cysteine to the phenylalanine over 13 residues. Left in the record is the CDR3 DNA by itself, 39 bases read in frame from the first base. What the work shows at the level of the full study, not this receptor alone: Vaccine-associated CD4 TCRs spanned the whole spike protein, with dominant responses in regions 160-218 and 743-854. Participants were mostly white British, with more females than males. The authors suggested clonal diversity may have been underestimated. Conclusions about previously exposed vaccinees are limited because only five or six AZD1222 recipients were SARS-CoV-2 seropositive at baseline. After two AZD1222 doses, both the breadth and the depth of spike-specific TCRs were significantly higher than at day 0 and than in MenACWY recipients. Reportedly, almost half of the unique spike-specific TCRs recognized epitopes lying outside the regions that are mutated in the B.1.351 and B.1.1.7 variants. No day 14 peak-response samples were available, so repertoires were characterized only after the peak T cell response. The 56-69-year group was small, and its depth increase did not reach significance, likely because of low power.

Taken with the paper, the label for time point translates to: baseline before first vaccination. Vaccinee samples came from UK trials COV001 and COV002, including a single-blind randomized controlled phase 2/3 trial of AZD1222 (ChAdOx1 nCoV-19) in healthy adults. For TCRbeta chain sequencing, PBMC samples from trial participants were taken at day 0 and at day 28 after the second dose. The CDR3 regions of human TCRbeta chains were subjected to immunosequencing. The study's own analysis went as follows. TCRs in the repertoires were compared against a reference library of SARS-CoV-2-specific TCRs that had been generated with the MIRA antigen-specificity platform. Breadth meant the fraction of unique TCRs that were SARS-CoV-2-associated, whereas depth meant the fraction of total T cells that were SARS-CoV-2-associated. Using the MIRA data, each spike-specific TCR was mapped to the spike region that the TCR reacts to and placed in a CD4 or CD8 class. Log10-transformed breadth and depth values were compared by one-way ANOVA with Sidak's multiple comparisons tests. In its TCRdb copy, this immuneACCESS table keeps in-frame sequences only and misses some clones. Where compared with another copy, unresolved V genes explain less than half of these, and the others have no known cause. That table is the source of V, J and clone size, and D and trimming were worked out from the DNA. This sample comprises approximately 150,000 clones, less than 95% of them detected only once. The ten largest clones capture 1.2% to 1.5% of the sample.

Comment on this clone: The antigen it binds to is not known. Base quality data are lacking; no much larger clone is found one base away.

The clonotype originates from an adult in good health. The sample consisted of peripheral blood, taken on day 0 of AZD1222 vaccination. This chain joins TRBV27 to TRBJ2-5; the D gene is not confidently resolved. The DNA sequence is given as TGTGCCAGCAGTACCCCTCCCGGAGAGACCCAGTACTTC. This yields the protein CASSTPPGETQYF.